The rows below give T cell receptor beta chains drawn from one sample of a study of OX40 agonist ivuxolimab in advanced cancers. Some clones are missing from TCRdb's copy, which holds only in-frame ones; the method was immunoSEQ multiplex PCR. The sample consists of roughly 77,000 clones, about 80% of them appearing once. The material sequenced was CD4+ or CD8+ T cells sorted from blood, taken in a trial of the OX40 agonist ivuxolimab. These receptors came from an adult with an advanced solid tumor such as melanoma, head and neck, liver or kidney cancer. CDR3s include the opening cysteine and the closing phenylalanine or tryptophan. Part of the rows lack a size; the others show once, few, many or a class for expanded clones.

. TRBJ2-2 TRBV5-4 CASSFPGTGELFF
. TRBJ2-5 TRBV10-3 CAIGVEETQYF
once TRBJ1-2 TRBV7-2 CASSRRDHLNYGYTF
. TRBJ2-3 TRBV5-1 CASSFTGTSGSTDTQYF
. TRBJ2-2 TRBV21-1 CASTGSNTGELFF
. TRBJ1-3 TRBV6-5 CASRWGNTIYF
. . TRBV5-1 CASSLAGSINTGELFF
. TRBJ2-2 TRBV4-2 CASSQDLTGWAGELFF
once TRBJ2-5 TRBV27 CASSFSRAETQYF
. TRBJ2-7 TRBV7-3 CASSPGLAGTYEQYF
. TRBJ2-4 TRBV4-1 CASSRGQGNLNKKNIQYF
. TRBJ2-3 TRBV7-2 CASTNFGGLDTQYF
. TRBJ1-6 TRBV28 CASSLDALNSPLHF
. TRBJ1-6 TRBV30 CAWSGTDNSPLHF
. TRBJ1-1 TRBV11-2 CASSFNGLMNTEAFF
. TRBJ2-5 TRBV10-3 CAISETGGQETQYF
. TRBJ2-7 TRBV4-2 CASSLTRGREVTYEQYF
. TRBJ2-3 TRBV6-4 CASSDGSGHTDTQYF
. TRBJ2-7 TRBV18 CASSPLASGSYEQYF
. TRBJ2-6 TRBV29-1 CSVAGSGANVLTF
. TRBJ1-6 TRBV9 CASSIQDRGVYNSPLHF
. TRBJ1-2 TRBV28 CASSPGLGNGYTF
. TRBJ2-7 TRBV20-1 CSEAYEQYF
. TRBJ1-5 TRBV27 CASAAAGTSNQPQHF
. TRBJ2-3 TRBV4-3 CASSQASSGGLSTDTQYF
. TRBJ1-4 TRBV4-3 CASSQDWSTANEKLFF
. TRBJ1-2 TRBV5-5 CASSLVNRGGGYTF
. TRBJ2-2 TRBV11-3 CASSLTGLAAGELFF
. TRBJ1-2 TRBV5-6 CASSSPVISAGGYTF
. TRBJ1-1 TRBV5-1 CASSLDSNTEAFF
. TRBJ2-1 TRBV7-2 CASRIGTSGYNEQFF
. TRBJ1-2 TRBV28 CASGRDGYTF
. TRBJ2-7 TRBV5-1 CASSLTVDEQYF
. TRBJ1-1 TRBV6-6 CACGRRPDTEAFF
. TRBJ2-7 TRBV7-2 CASSRSWGGRSEQYF
. TRBJ1-1 TRBV29-1 CSVSTPEAFF
. TRBJ2-7 TRBV5-5 CASSSVHTTGAYEQYF